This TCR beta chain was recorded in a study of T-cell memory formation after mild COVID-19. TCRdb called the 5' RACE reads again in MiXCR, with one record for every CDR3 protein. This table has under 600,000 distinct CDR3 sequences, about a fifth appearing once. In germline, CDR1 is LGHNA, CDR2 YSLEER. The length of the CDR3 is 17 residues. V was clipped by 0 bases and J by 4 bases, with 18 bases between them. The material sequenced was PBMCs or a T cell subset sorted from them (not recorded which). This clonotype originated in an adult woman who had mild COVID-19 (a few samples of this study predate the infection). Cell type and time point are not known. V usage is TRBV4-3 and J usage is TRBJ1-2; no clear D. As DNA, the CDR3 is TGCGCCAGCAGCCAAGATTTTGGGCGGGGTTCTCCCTATGGCTACACCTTC. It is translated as CASSQDFGRGSPYGYTF.